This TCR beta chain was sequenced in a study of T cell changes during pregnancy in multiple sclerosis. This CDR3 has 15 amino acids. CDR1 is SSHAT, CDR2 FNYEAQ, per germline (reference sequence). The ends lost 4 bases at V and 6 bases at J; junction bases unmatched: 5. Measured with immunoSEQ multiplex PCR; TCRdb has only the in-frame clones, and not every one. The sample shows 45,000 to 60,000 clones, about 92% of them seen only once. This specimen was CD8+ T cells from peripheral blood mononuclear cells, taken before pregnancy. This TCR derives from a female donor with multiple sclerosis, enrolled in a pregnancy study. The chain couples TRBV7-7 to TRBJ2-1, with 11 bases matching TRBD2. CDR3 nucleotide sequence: TGTGCCAGCAGCTCTGGGACTAGCGGAGCCAATGAGCAGTTCTTC. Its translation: CASSSGTSGANEQFF.